This is a list of T cell receptor beta chains from one sample in a study of beta chain features in type 1 diabetes. Using immunoSEQ multiplex PCR, the repertoire was profiled, and TCRdb retains in-frame clones only, with some absent. This sample has roughly 240,000 clones; 20% to 25% occur once, and the top ten carry 0.012%. The sequenced sample consisted of naive CD4+ T cells from blood. The receptors originated from a woman between 25 and 40 years old with type 1 diabetes. CDR3s include the opening cysteine and the closing phenylalanine or tryptophan. A D gene is named only where the DNA matches it firmly. Size values are once, few and many counts, or a class for expanded clones, and some rows have none.

v_call: TRBV15; clone_size: few; j_call: TRBJ2-7; cdr3_length: 15; d_call: TRBD2; cdr3_nt: TGTGCCACCAGATCGAGCGGGAGAGTATCCTACGAGCAGTACTTC; cdr3_aa: CATRSSGRVSYEQYF
v_call: TRBV30; clone_size: few; j_call: TRBJ2-7; cdr3_length: 15; d_call: TRBD2; cdr3_nt: TGTGCCCTGGACGGGGGAGCGGGAGGGGCCTACGAGCAGTACTTC; cdr3_aa: CALDGGAGGAYEQYF
v_call: TRBV30; clone_size: -; j_call: TRBJ2-7; cdr3_length: 13; d_call: -; cdr3_nt: TGTGCCTGGGATACCGGGACAAATTACGAGCAGTACTTC; cdr3_aa: CAWDTGTNYEQYF
v_call: TRBV15; clone_size: -; j_call: TRBJ2-3; cdr3_length: 16; d_call: -; cdr3_nt: TGTGCCACCAGCAGAGAAAATGCGGGAAACACAGATACGCAGTATTTT; cdr3_aa: CATSRENAGNTDTQYF
v_call: TRBV29-1; clone_size: few; j_call: TRBJ2-7; cdr3_length: 14; d_call: TRBD1; cdr3_nt: TGCAGCGTCGGGACAGGGGGTCGCATCTACGAGCAGTACTTC; cdr3_aa: CSVGTGGRIYEQYF
v_call: TRBV19; clone_size: few; j_call: TRBJ2-1; cdr3_length: 12; d_call: TRBD2; cdr3_nt: TGTGCCAGTAGTACTAGCGGTGGGGAGCAGTTCTTC; cdr3_aa: CASSTSGGEQFF
v_call: TRBV5-1; clone_size: few; j_call: TRBJ2-1; cdr3_length: 16; d_call: TRBD2; cdr3_nt: TGCGCCAGCAGCTTGGCCAATAGCGGGGGATACAATGAGCAGTTCTTC; cdr3_aa: CASSLANSGGYNEQFF
v_call: TRBV15; clone_size: few; j_call: TRBJ2-3; cdr3_length: 16; d_call: TRBD1; cdr3_nt: TGTGCCACCAGCAGAGGGGAGACAGGGGTGACAGATACGCAGTATTTT; cdr3_aa: CATSRGETGVTDTQYF
v_call: TRBV2; clone_size: few; j_call: TRBJ2-5; cdr3_length: 11; d_call: -; cdr3_nt: TGTGCCAGCAGACCGGAAGAGACCCAGTACTTC; cdr3_aa: CASRPEETQYF
v_call: TRBV5-8; clone_size: -; j_call: TRBJ2-7; cdr3_length: 12; d_call: -; cdr3_nt: TGTGCCAGCAGCCCTCCCAGATACGAGCAGTACTTC; cdr3_aa: CASSPPRYEQYF
v_call: TRBV28; clone_size: few; j_call: TRBJ2-5; cdr3_length: 14; d_call: TRBD2; cdr3_nt: TGTGCCAGCAGTTTATCTGGGGGAGGGGAGACCCAGTACTTC; cdr3_aa: CASSLSGGGETQYF
v_call: TRBV29-1; clone_size: few; j_call: TRBJ2-3; cdr3_length: 12; d_call: -; cdr3_nt: TGCAGCGTTGGACAGGTTACAGATACGCAGTATTTT; cdr3_aa: CSVGQVTDTQYF
v_call: TRBV23-1; clone_size: few; j_call: TRBJ2-7; cdr3_length: 12; d_call: -; cdr3_nt: TGCGCCAGCAGTCAATCGTCGTACGAGCAGTACTTC; cdr3_aa: CASSQSSYEQYF
v_call: TRBV5-1; clone_size: few; j_call: TRBJ1-5; cdr3_length: 17; d_call: TRBD1; cdr3_nt: TGCGCCAGCAGCTTGAGACGGGACAGGGCCTTTCGGAAAGCCCAGCATTTT; cdr3_aa: CASSLRRDRAFRKAQHF
v_call: TRBV19; clone_size: -; j_call: TRBJ1-1; cdr3_length: 15; d_call: -; cdr3_nt: TGTGCCAGTAGTATGACGACAGTCTGGAACACTGAAGCTTTCTTT; cdr3_aa: CASSMTTVWNTEAFF
v_call: TRBV6-5; clone_size: -; j_call: TRBJ1-1; cdr3_length: 11; d_call: -; cdr3_nt: TGTGCCAGCAGGCTAAACACTGAAGCTTTCTTT; cdr3_aa: CASRLNTEAFF
v_call: TRBV9; clone_size: -; j_call: TRBJ2-5; cdr3_length: 14; d_call: -; cdr3_nt: TGTGCCAGCAGCGTAGGGACTACGCCGGAGACCCAGTACTTC; cdr3_aa: CASSVGTTPETQYF
v_call: TRBV6-5; clone_size: -; j_call: TRBJ2-5; cdr3_length: 16; d_call: -; cdr3_nt: TGTGCCAGCAGTTACTCGATGCTGTCAGTCCAAGAGACCCAGTACTTC; cdr3_aa: CASSYSMLSVQETQYF
v_call: TRBV5-1; clone_size: -; j_call: TRBJ1-4; cdr3_length: 16; d_call: -; cdr3_nt: TGCGCCAGCAGCCTGACAGTCAGTACGACTAATGAAAAACTGTTTTTT; cdr3_aa: CASSLTVSTTNEKLFF
v_call: TRBV30; clone_size: few; j_call: TRBJ1-5; cdr3_length: 12; d_call: -; cdr3_nt: TGTGCCTGGACGACAGGCCTTCAGCCCCAGCATTTT; cdr3_aa: CAWTTGLQPQHF
v_call: TRBV30; clone_size: few; j_call: TRBJ2-3; cdr3_length: 14; d_call: TRBD1; cdr3_nt: TGTGCCTGGAGCCTACAGGGGGCGAGAGATACGCAGTATTTT; cdr3_aa: CAWSLQGARDTQYF
v_call: TRBV5-1; clone_size: -; j_call: TRBJ2-1; cdr3_length: 15; d_call: TRBD2; cdr3_nt: TGCGCCAGCAGCGCCTTAGCGGGAGGGCCCAATGAGCAGTTCTTC; cdr3_aa: CASSALAGGPNEQFF
v_call: TRBV4-2; clone_size: few; j_call: TRBJ2-2; cdr3_length: 15; d_call: -; cdr3_nt: TGTGCCAGCAGCCAAGTAGCGGCGAACACCGGGGAGCTGTTTTTT; cdr3_aa: CASSQVAANTGELFF
v_call: TRBV5-4; clone_size: -; j_call: TRBJ2-5; cdr3_length: 15; d_call: TRBD2; cdr3_nt: TGTGCCAGCAGCTTGAGCTCTAGCGGGAGAGAGACCCAGTACTTC; cdr3_aa: CASSLSSSGRETQYF
v_call: TRBV14; clone_size: once; j_call: TRBJ1-1; cdr3_length: 14; d_call: -; cdr3_nt: TGTGCCAGCAGCCAAGACGGTCTGAACACTGAAGCTTTCTTT; cdr3_aa: CASSQDGLNTEAFF
v_call: TRBV9; clone_size: -; j_call: TRBJ2-1; cdr3_length: 16; d_call: TRBD1; cdr3_nt: TGTGCCAGCAGCGTAGTAGGACAGGGGTTCTACAATGAGCAGTTCTTC; cdr3_aa: CASSVVGQGFYNEQFF
v_call: TRBV6-1; clone_size: -; j_call: TRBJ2-7; cdr3_length: 12; d_call: -; cdr3_nt: TGTGCCACCCCAATCAGGGAACGCGAGCAGTACTTC; cdr3_aa: CATPIREREQYF
v_call: TRBV9; clone_size: -; j_call: TRBJ1-4; cdr3_length: 12; d_call: TRBD1; cdr3_nt: TGTGCCAGCAGCGCGGACAGGGACAAACTGTTTTTT; cdr3_aa: CASSADRDKLFF
v_call: TRBV5-1; clone_size: -; j_call: TRBJ2-1; cdr3_length: 14; d_call: -; cdr3_nt: TGCGCCAGCAGCTTGGAAGTGTCGGCGGCACCGCAGTTCTTC; cdr3_aa: CASSLEVSAAPQFF
v_call: TRBV9; clone_size: few; j_call: TRBJ1-1; cdr3_length: 17; d_call: -; cdr3_nt: TGTGCCAGCAGTAAGGGCCTCCGACAGGACATGAACACTGAAGCTTTCTTT; cdr3_aa: CASSKGLRQDMNTEAFF
v_call: TRBV7-9; clone_size: few; j_call: TRBJ2-7; cdr3_length: 15; d_call: -; cdr3_nt: TGTGCCAGCACCGTAGGGGACATCCGGGACTACGAGCAGTACTTC; cdr3_aa: CASTVGDIRDYEQYF
v_call: TRBV7-2; clone_size: -; j_call: TRBJ2-1; cdr3_length: 15; d_call: TRBD2; cdr3_nt: TGTGCCAGCAGCTTAGGTAGCGGGGCCCTGGATGAGCAGTTCTTC; cdr3_aa: CASSLGSGALDEQFF
v_call: TRBV2; clone_size: few; j_call: TRBJ2-7; cdr3_length: 13; d_call: TRBD2; cdr3_nt: TGTGCCAGCGCGCGGGAGGGTAGCCACGAGCAGTACTTC; cdr3_aa: CASAREGSHEQYF
v_call: TRBV25-1; clone_size: few; j_call: TRBJ2-1; cdr3_length: 17; d_call: TRBD1; cdr3_nt: TGTGCCAGCAGTGAAAGGGACAGCCGGTCGCGGTACAATGAGCAGTTCTTC; cdr3_aa: CASSERDSRSRYNEQFF
v_call: TRBV5-1; clone_size: few; j_call: TRBJ1-1; cdr3_length: 13; d_call: -; cdr3_nt: TGCGCCAGCAAGCGGCCTAGGGACACTGAAGCTTTCTTT; cdr3_aa: CASKRPRDTEAFF
v_call: TRBV7-2; clone_size: -; j_call: TRBJ2-7; cdr3_length: 16; d_call: TRBD2; cdr3_nt: TGTGCCAGCAGCTTTTATAGCGGGAGGACTACCTACGAGCAGTACTTC; cdr3_aa: CASSFYSGRTTYEQYF
v_call: TRBV27; clone_size: -; j_call: TRBJ1-2; cdr3_length: 18; d_call: TRBD1; cdr3_nt: TGTGCCAGCAGTCCTATCCTCCGACAGGGGAAATTCGACTATGGCTACACCTTC; cdr3_aa: CASSPILRQGKFDYGYTF
v_call: TRBV2; clone_size: -; j_call: TRBJ1-2; cdr3_length: 11; d_call: -; cdr3_nt: TGTGCCAGCACCCCAGGGGAAGGCTACACCTTC; cdr3_aa: CASTPGEGYTF
v_call: TRBV5-1; clone_size: -; j_call: TRBJ1-1; cdr3_length: 13; d_call: -; cdr3_nt: TGCGCCAGCAGCTTCGAAGGGAGGACTGAAGCTTTCTTT; cdr3_aa: CASSFEGRTEAFF
v_call: TRBV23-1; clone_size: -; j_call: TRBJ2-4; cdr3_length: 18; d_call: TRBD2; cdr3_nt: TGCGCCAGCAGCCCTTTAGAGGGGCAGCCGGGACTAGTTCTTTCTCGGTACTTC; cdr3_aa: CASSPLEGQPGLVLSRYF
v_call: TRBV7-3; clone_size: few; j_call: TRBJ2-1; cdr3_length: 13; d_call: -; cdr3_nt: TGTGCCAGCAGCTTAACGGGGCAGCTCGAGCAGTTCTTC; cdr3_aa: CASSLTGQLEQFF
v_call: TRBV30; clone_size: -; j_call: TRBJ2-7; cdr3_length: 11; d_call: -; cdr3_nt: TGTGCCTGGAGTGGTACTTACGAGCAGTACTTC; cdr3_aa: CAWSGTYEQYF
v_call: TRBV30; clone_size: few; j_call: TRBJ2-7; cdr3_length: 14; d_call: -; cdr3_nt: TGTGCCTGGAGTGTCGGCGGGTCCGATTACGAGCAGTACTTC; cdr3_aa: CAWSVGGSDYEQYF
v_call: TRBV9; clone_size: -; j_call: TRBJ1-2; cdr3_length: 14; d_call: -; cdr3_nt: TGTGCCAGCAGCACAAGGACAGCCAGTTTTGGCTACACCTTC; cdr3_aa: CASSTRTASFGYTF
v_call: TRBV29-1; clone_size: -; j_call: TRBJ1-2; cdr3_length: 13; d_call: -; cdr3_nt: TGCAGCGTGACGCGGGGGGCAGAGGTTGGCTACACCTTC; cdr3_aa: CSVTRGAEVGYTF
v_call: TRBV11-1; clone_size: -; j_call: TRBJ2-1; cdr3_length: 17; d_call: TRBD2; cdr3_nt: TGTGCCAGCAGCTTAAATCGGGCGGGAGTAAGGAACAATGAGCAGTTCTTC; cdr3_aa: CASSLNRAGVRNNEQFF
v_call: TRBV7-2; clone_size: -; j_call: TRBJ2-7; cdr3_length: 13; d_call: -; cdr3_nt: TGTGCCAGCAGCTTATCATCCTCCTACGAGCAGTACTTC; cdr3_aa: CASSLSSSYEQYF
v_call: TRBV5-6; clone_size: -; j_call: TRBJ1-5; cdr3_length: 17; d_call: -; cdr3_nt: TGTGCCAGCAGCTTGATGAGGGCGGGGGGGCTAAATCAGCCCCAGCATTTT; cdr3_aa: CASSLMRAGGLNQPQHF
v_call: TRBV30; clone_size: few; j_call: TRBJ2-5; cdr3_length: 12; d_call: -; cdr3_nt: TGTGCCTGGAACAGGGTCCGGGAGACCCAGTACTTC; cdr3_aa: CAWNRVRETQYF
v_call: TRBV15; clone_size: few; j_call: TRBJ2-1; cdr3_length: 14; d_call: -; cdr3_nt: TGTGCCACCAGCACAAGGAGCTCCTACAATGAGCAGTTCTTC; cdr3_aa: CATSTRSSYNEQFF
v_call: TRBV19; clone_size: few; j_call: TRBJ2-1; cdr3_length: 15; d_call: TRBD2; cdr3_nt: TGTGCCAGTAGTGTTACTAGCGGGAGGCACAATGAGCAGTTCTTC; cdr3_aa: CASSVTSGRHNEQFF
v_call: TRBV5-4; clone_size: -; j_call: TRBJ2-1; cdr3_length: 16; d_call: TRBD2; cdr3_nt: TGTGCCAGCAGTTCGTTAGCGGGAGGGTCCTACAATGAGCAGTTCTTC; cdr3_aa: CASSSLAGGSYNEQFF
v_call: TRBV4-1; clone_size: few; j_call: TRBJ2-7; cdr3_length: 15; d_call: TRBD2; cdr3_nt: TGCGCCAGCAGCCAGCCTAATAGCGGGAGAGGGGAGCAGTACTTC; cdr3_aa: CASSQPNSGRGEQYF
v_call: TRBV30; clone_size: -; j_call: TRBJ2-7; cdr3_length: 14; d_call: -; cdr3_nt: TGTGCCTGGAGTGCGGGTGACCTCTCCTACGAGCAGTACTTC; cdr3_aa: CAWSAGDLSYEQYF
v_call: TRBV11-2; clone_size: -; j_call: TRBJ2-1; cdr3_length: 11; d_call: -; cdr3_nt: TGTGCCAGCAGCTTAGGGGAGTATCCGTTCTTC; cdr3_aa: CASSLGEYPFF
v_call: TRBV7-9; clone_size: -; j_call: TRBJ2-1; cdr3_length: 13; d_call: TRBD2; cdr3_nt: TGTGCCAGCAACTTAGCGGGAGGAAAGGAGCAGTTCTTC; cdr3_aa: CASNLAGGKEQFF
v_call: TRBV18; clone_size: few; j_call: TRBJ2-7; cdr3_length: 14; d_call: TRBD2; cdr3_nt: TGTGCCAGCTCATCGACTAGCGGAGCCTACGAGCAGTACTTC; cdr3_aa: CASSSTSGAYEQYF
v_call: TRBV6-5; clone_size: -; j_call: TRBJ1-2; cdr3_length: 14; d_call: -; cdr3_nt: TGTGCCAGCAGCTCGGCCTGGGCCAGCTATGGCTACACCTTC; cdr3_aa: CASSSAWASYGYTF
v_call: TRBV7-2; clone_size: -; j_call: TRBJ2-1; cdr3_length: 14; d_call: TRBD1; cdr3_nt: TGTGCCAGCAGCCAGGGGGTAGTCTACAATGAGCAGTTCTTC; cdr3_aa: CASSQGVVYNEQFF